The entry below describes one TCR beta chain. Authors' methods: By means of reference gene primer amplification, nucleated cell counts were estimated. Produced via immunoSEQ multiplex PCR; TCRdb's table is partial and in-frame only. V and J calls plus clone size are reproduced from that table; the DNA served to infer D and trimming. The table includes more than 140,000 clones, roughly 86% detected once. The data were taken from a study of blood T cell repertoires in COVID-19. The CDR3 has 13 amino acids. Germline V gene data show CDR1 as SGHDN and CDR2 as FVKESK. V was pared by 6 bases and J by 7 bases, with 7 bases of the junction left unmatched.

This TCR was sampled from a woman in her sixties with acute or convalescent COVID-19. The rearrangement joins TRBV14 to TRBJ1-2; 8 nucleotides match TRBD1. Sequencing was performed on peripheral blood. CDR3 region: CASRPDRVAGYTF. The DNA of the CDR3 is TGTGCCAGCAGACCGGACAGGGTGGCTGGCTACACCTTC.